The rows below give T cell receptor beta chains drawn from one sample of a study of blood T cell repertoires in COVID-19. Generated by immunoSEQ multiplex PCR, the TCRdb table keeps only in-frame clones and is missing some. The data show around 450,000 clones, with about nine tenths seen just once and under 0.75% held by the top ten. Sequencing was carried out using PBMCs or T cells enriched from blood (not recorded which). The receptors originated from a woman in her late teens or twenties who had recovered from COVID-19. Both conserved end residues are part of each CDR3. The order of the fields is J gene, clone size, V gene, D gene, CDR3 protein, CDR3 DNA. A D gene is named only where the DNA matches it firmly. For some rows the clone size is stated as once, few or many, or as a class when expanded; others skip it.

TRBJ1-5,NA,TRBV3-1/TRBV3-2,NA,CASSQDRHENQPQHF,TGTGCCAGCAGCCAAGATCGTCACGAGAATCAGCCCCAGCATTTT
TRBJ1-1,NA,TRBV7-2,NA,CASSPTRGSGTEAFF,TGTGCCAGCAGCCCCACCCGGGGGTCGGGCACTGAAGCTTTCTTT
TRBJ1-4,NA,TRBV12-5,NA,CASGFGAVSEKLFF,TGTGCTAGTGGATTTGGGGCTGTATCCGAAAAACTGTTTTTT
TRBJ1-5,NA,TRBV6-5,NA,CASISRGSNQPQHF,TGTGCCAGCATCTCAAGGGGTAGCAATCAGCCCCAGCATTTT
TRBJ1-1,NA,TRBV5-1,TRBD1,CASSLGSTGGAAEAFF,TGCGCCAGCAGCCTCGGCTCGACAGGGGGGGCGGCTGAAGCTTTCTTT
TRBJ2-7,NA,TRBV19,TRBD1,CASSPDRGSDEQYF,TGTGCCAGTAGCCCGGACAGGGGTTCAGACGAGCAGTACTTC
TRBJ2-1,NA,TRBV2,TRBD2,CASSEIGGVNEQFF,TGTGCCAGCAGTGAGATTGGGGGGGTAAATGAGCAGTTCTTC
TRBJ2-7,NA,TRBV19,NA,CASSARADRAYEQYF,TGTGCCAGTAGTGCTAGAGCGGACAGAGCCTACGAGCAGTACTTC
TRBJ1-4,NA,TRBV2,NA,CASSLIGQREKLFF,TGTGCCAGCAGTCTAATTGGACAGCGTGAAAAACTGTTTTTT
TRBJ2-7,NA,TRBV4-1,NA,CASSQAGFSYEQYF,TGCGCCAGCAGCCAAGCCGGGTTTTCCTACGAGCAGTACTTC
TRBJ1-1,NA,TRBV29-1,NA,CSVVYEGTNTEAFF,TGCAGCGTTGTCTACGAGGGTACGAACACTGAAGCTTTCTTT
TRBJ1-5,few,TRBV10-3,NA,CAISESFGQNQPQHF,TGTGCCATCAGTGAGTCTTTTGGGCAAAATCAGCCCCAGCATTTT
TRBJ2-7,NA,TRBV12-5,NA,CASGLFDSEDEQYF,TGTGCTAGTGGTTTATTTGACAGTGAGGACGAGCAGTACTTC
TRBJ2-7,NA,TRBV6-5,NA,CASSYRGLLPYEQYF,TGTGCCAGCAGTTACCGGGGACTTCTTCCCTACGAGCAGTACTTC
TRBJ2-3,NA,TRBV7-9,TRBD2,CASSGREGDTQYF,TGTGCCAGCAGCGGGCGGGAGGGAGATACGCAGTATTTT
TRBJ2-3,NA,TRBV18,NA,CASSPNTGTSDTQYF,TGTGCCAGCTCACCCAACACAGGTACATCAGATACGCAGTATTTT
TRBJ1-2,NA,TRBV19,NA,CASSTTRGAYGYTF,TGTGCCAGTAGTACGACCCGCGGGGCCTATGGCTACACCTTC
TRBJ1-1,NA,TRBV3-1/TRBV3-2,NA,CASSQDLGVTEAFF,TGTGCCAGCAGCCAAGATCTTGGAGTTACTGAAGCTTTCTTT
TRBJ1-2,NA,TRBV5-1,NA,CASSLTVNYGYTF,TGCGCCAGCAGCTTGACAGTTAACTATGGCTACACCTTC
TRBJ2-2,NA,TRBV10-3,TRBD2,CAISAFSGGDVGELFF,TGTGCCATCAGTGCTTTTAGCGGGGGGGACGTCGGGGAGCTGTTTTTT
TRBJ2-5,NA,TRBV12-3/TRBV12-4,NA,CASSVDQETQYF,TGTGCCAGCAGTGTCGACCAAGAGACCCAGTACTTC
TRBJ2-3,NA,TRBV3-1/TRBV3-2,TRBD2,CASSLRGLEVTDTQYF,TGTGCCAGCAGCCTCCGGGGACTAGAGGTTACAGATACGCAGTATTTT
TRBJ1-2,NA,TRBV28,NA,CASRQVGQNYGYTF,TGTGCCAGCAGACAGGTGGGTCAGAACTATGGCTACACCTTC
TRBJ1-6,once,TRBV25-1,TRBD1,CASSPGGNSPLHF,TGTGCCAGCTCTCCAGGGGGTAATTCACCCCTCCACTTT
TRBJ1-5,NA,TRBV6-2/TRBV6-3,NA,CASSSSGLDQPQHF,TGTGCCAGCAGTTCGTCAGGACTGGATCAGCCCCAGCATTTT
TRBJ2-2,NA,TRBV24-1,TRBD1,CASRGGTGLSSKNTGELFF,TGTGCCTCTAGAGGCGGGACAGGGCTTAGCTCTAAGAACACCGGGGAGCTGTTTTTT
TRBJ2-7,NA,TRBV28,NA,CASSPSRYEQYF,TGTGCCAGCAGCCCCTCCCGCTACGAGCAGTACTTC
TRBJ1-4,NA,TRBV25-1,NA,CASSVPGSNEKLFF,TGTGCCAGCAGTGTTCCAGGCTCTAATGAAAAACTGTTTTTT
TRBJ1-1,NA,TRBV6-4,TRBD1,CASKFSQGAEHEAFF,TGTGCCAGCAAGTTTTCGCAGGGGGCGGAACATGAAGCTTTCTTT
TRBJ2-2,NA,TRBV5-1,TRBD2,CASSRGTSGGFGTGELFF,TGCGCCAGCAGCCGAGGGACTAGCGGGGGGTTTGGCACCGGGGAGCTGTTTTTT
TRBJ2-1,NA,TRBV30,NA,CAWNGDNEQFF,TGTGCCTGGAACGGGGACAATGAGCAGTTCTTC
TRBJ2-1,NA,TRBV7-9,TRBD1,CASSFRTGFDEQFF,TGTGCCAGCAGCTTCCGGACAGGTTTCGATGAGCAGTTCTTC
TRBJ2-3,NA,TRBV24-1,NA,CATSVNLGGPDTQYF,TGTGCCACCAGTGTTAACCTGGGGGGACCAGATACGCAGTATTTT
TRBJ2-3,NA,TRBV4-2,NA,CASSQEGGGAWRDTQYF,TGTGCCAGCAGCCAAGAGGGTGGGGGGGCGTGGAGGGATACGCAGTATTTT
TRBJ2-7,NA,TRBV30,NA,CAWSAARTAIYEQYF,TGTGCCTGGAGCGCCGCCAGGACAGCGATCTACGAGCAGTACTTC
TRBJ1-3,few,TRBV7-6,NA,CASSLNTASGNTIYF,TGTGCCAGCAGCTTAAACACAGCCTCTGGAAACACCATATATTTT
TRBJ1-4,NA,TRBV6-5,NA,CASGGGFEKLFF,TGTGCCAGCGGGGGGGGTTTTGAAAAACTGTTTTTT
TRBJ2-2,NA,TRBV19,TRBD1,CASSSGQGALTGELFF,TGTGCCAGTAGTAGCGGACAGGGGGCGCTTACCGGGGAGCTGTTTTTT
TRBJ2-5,NA,TRBV24-1,TRBD2,CATSDPQAGVRETQYF,TGTGCCACCAGTGACCCTCAAGCGGGGGTCAGAGAGACCCAGTACTTC
TRBJ1-1,NA,TRBV5-1,NA,CASSFQGTGTEAFF,TGCGCCAGCAGCTTCCAGGGGACGGGCACTGAAGCTTTCTTT
TRBJ2-1,NA,TRBV28,TRBD2,CASSLLSGAGGGNEQFF,TGTGCCAGCAGTTTACTATCCGGAGCGGGGGGTGGCAATGAGCAGTTCTTC
TRBJ2-3,NA,TRBV19,TRBD2,CASSIMGAGGDTQYF,TGTGCCAGTAGTATTATGGGGGCGGGGGGAGATACGCAGTATTTT
TRBJ1-2,few,TRBV2,NA,CATPRMGGRGDYGYTF,TGTGCCACCCCCCGAATGGGTGGCAGGGGAGACTATGGCTACACCTTC
TRBJ2-3,NA,TRBV11-2,TRBD2,CASSQLAGGLRFPDTQYF,TGTGCCAGCAGCCAACTAGCGGGGGGGCTCCGGTTCCCAGATACGCAGTATTTT
TRBJ2-6,NA,TRBV28,NA,CASVQGGQTGANVLTF,TGTGCCAGTGTACAGGGTGGTCAGACTGGGGCCAACGTCCTGACTTTC